This T cell receptor (beta chain) was sequenced in a study of blood T cells in healthy people across ages. Points on this clonotype: A junction end diverges from the germline sequence, so it may reflect a read error.

Germline values: CDR1 MGHDK, CDR2 SYGVNS. The CDR3 runs to 15 residues. PCR was performed a second time for roughly 7 to 11 cycles using a sample-barcoded 5' primer and a J-beta primer mix. TCRdb ran MiXCR on the 5' RACE reads and lists one entry per CDR3 protein. The sample includes about 1.6 million distinct CDR3 sequences, roughly 32% of them seen just once. The material sequenced was blood. The chain couples TRBV25-1 to TRBJ2-3; D not resolved. The origin of this receptor is a woman in her 30s in good health. CDR3 residues: CASNEFRAGTDTQYF. The CDR3 coding sequence is TGTGCCAGCAATGAATTCCGGGCCGGAACAGATACGCAGTATTTT.